Shown below are 27 T cell receptor beta chains from a single sample sequenced in a study of blood T cell repertoires in COVID-19. Clones were sequenced by immunoSEQ multiplex PCR, and TCRdb holds only the in-frame ones, with some missing. The table lists fewer than 250,000 clones, around 82% of them singletons. Material: peripheral blood. The receptors come from a woman in her seventies with acute or convalescent COVID-19.

The V and J genes are TRBV5-1 and TRBJ2-2; weak D call: TRBD2 (6 bases). This CDR3 is 14 amino acids long. The V end lost 0 bases, the J end lost 6 bases, and 9 bases lay between the germline ends. Germline assignment: CDR1 SGHRS and CDR2 YFSETQ. The CDR3, as DNA: TGCGCCAGCAGCTTGGGCGGGGAGGCCGGGGAGCTGTTTTTT. Its protein is CASSLGGEAGELFF.

This clone came up once. The chain employs TRBV4-1 and TRBJ1-6; 8 bases agree with TRBD1. V gave up 0 bases and J gave up 12 bases; unmatched junction bases: 4. The germline CDR1 and CDR2 sequences are MGHRA and YSYEKL. This CDR3 region has 14 residues. For the CDR3, the DNA is TGCGCCAGCAGCCAAGATTGGACAGGGATACCCCTCCACTTT. This translates into CASSQDWTGIPLHF.

The chain links TRBV7-2 to TRBJ1-3; D gene ambiguous. Germline V CDR1 and CDR2: SGHTA, FQGNSA. Trimming removed 5 bases from V and 0 bases from J, with 5 bases in between. The CDR3 consists of 13 residues. This chain's CDR3 is CASSEDSGNTIYF. CDR3 sequence (DNA): TGTGCCAGCAGCGAGGACTCTGGAAACACCATATATTTT.

The rearrangement joins TRBV19 to TRBJ1-2; D is ambiguous. The germline V gene has CDR1 LNHDA and CDR2 SQIVND (reference sequence). Trimming stripped 7 bases from V and 4 bases from J, with 13 bases between. The CDR3 is made up of 13 amino acids. The CDR3 DNA reads TGTGCCAGTACCGATCGAGGGCTCTATGGCTACACCTTC. Amino acids: CASTDRGLYGYTF.

The chain links TRBV5-1 to TRBJ1-1, with 7 positions matching TRBD1. Trimming removed 4 bases from V and 1 base from J; junction bases left unmatched: 10. Germline CDR1 is SGHRS and CDR2 is YFSETQ. The length of the CDR3 is 16 residues. The CDR3 DNA reads as TGCGCCAGCAGCAACGGACAGGTCACCAGGAACACTGAAGCTTTCTTT. Its translation is CASSNGQVTRNTEAFF.

The rearrangement joins TRBV27 to TRBJ2-7; D is undetermined. Germline V CDR1 and CDR2: MNHEY, SMNVEV (reference sequence). Trimming left V 5 bases short and J 0 bases short, with 14 bases between. The CDR3 has 15 amino acids. CDR3 sequence: CASSLSPTASYEQYF. Here the CDR3 DNA reads TGTGCCAGCAGTCTCTCCCCCACTGCCTCCTACGAGCAGTACTTC.

This clone appeared once. The CDR3 here is CASSRAGINQPQHF. CDR3 coding DNA: TGTGCCAGCAGCAGAGCAGGGATCAATCAGCCCCAGCATTTT. J is TRBJ1-5 and V is TRBV6-4, with a tentative D call TRBD1 (5 bases). This CDR3 is 14 amino acids long. CDR1 is MRHNA, CDR2 SNTAGT, per germline. V dropped 6 bases and J dropped 3 bases, with 12 bases sitting between them.

The chain recombines TRBV28 with TRBJ1-2, with D possibly matching TRBD1 (6 bases). This CDR3 has 16 residues. Germline V CDR1 and CDR2: MDHEN, SYDVKM. V gave up 7 bases and J gave up 8 bases, with 26 bases separating them. CDR3 sequence: CASIGGGRGDLIGYTF. The CDR3, as DNA: TGTGCCAGCATAGGGGGAGGGCGAGGAGACTTAATCGGCTACACCTTC.

This clone was seen once. The J gene is TRBJ2-1, the V gene TRBV24-1; 8 nucleotides agree with TRBD1. V dropped 3 bases and J dropped 3; count of bases not matched to a gene: 6. This CDR3 is built from 16 residues. The germline gives CDR1 KGHDR, CDR2 SFDVKD. CDR3 nucleotides: TGTGCCACCAGTGATGACACAGGGGGAGACTACAATGAGCAGTTCTTC. This codes for CATSDDTGGDYNEQFF.

This rearrangement joins TRBV28 to TRBJ1-2; TRBD1 might be the D (6 bases). This CDR3 has 12 amino acids. Trimming pared 5 bases from V and 5 bases from J, leaving 9 bases between. CDR1 and CDR2 from the germline V gene are MDHEN and SYDVKM. The CDR3 region is CASSLQGYGYTF. DNA of the CDR3: TGTGCCAGCAGTCTACAGGGATATGGCTACACCTTC.

V usage is TRBV2 and J usage is TRBJ2-3; the match to TRBD2 covers 10 bases. CDR3 length: 15 amino acids. With V trimmed by 7 bases and J by 2 bases, 6 bases remained unmatched. Per the germline V gene, CDR1 is SNHLY and CDR2 is FYNNEI. The chain's CDR3 is CASTGLAAATDTQYF. CDR3 DNA: TGTGCCAGCACCGGACTAGCGGCTGCCACAGATACGCAGTATTTT.

The chain couples TRBV7-2 to TRBJ2-5; maybe TRBD1 (6 bases). Trimming cost V 4 bases and J 5 bases, with 14 bases left between them. The CDR3 consists of 14 residues. Germline values: CDR1 SGHTA, CDR2 FQGNSA. The CDR3 sequence: CASSYQGSGETQYF. The DNA for the CDR3 is TGTGCCAGCAGCTATCAGGGGAGTGGGGAGACCCAGTACTTC.

This chain links TRBV7-6 with TRBJ1-6; perhaps TRBD1 as D (6 bases). V was pared by 5 bases and J by 9 bases, with 14 bases between. Germline CDR1 is SGHVS and CDR2 is FNYEAQ. The CDR3 runs 14 residues. Written as DNA, the CDR3 is TGTGCCAGCAGCAAACAGGGAGACGGTTCACCCCTCCACTTT. Translation: CASSKQGDGSPLHF. Drawing the rest from reference TRBV7-6 and TRBJ1-6, the complete variable domain is GAGVSQSPRYKVTKRGQDVALRCDPISGHVSLYWYRQALGQGPEFLTYFNYEAQQDKSGLPNDRFSAERPEGSISTLTIQRTEQRDSAMYRCASSKQGDGSPLHFGNGTRLTVT.

The J gene is TRBJ2-1, the V gene TRBV19; 9 positions agree with TRBD1. CDR3 length: 16 residues. Germline CDR1 reads LNHDA; CDR2 reads SQIVND (reference sequence). The trim removed 3 bases at V and 5 bases at J, leaving 8 bases unmatched. The CDR3 region is CASSMEGTGINNEQFF. CDR3 DNA sequence: TGTGCCAGTAGTATGGAGGGGACAGGGATAAACAATGAGCAGTTCTTC.

This clone showed up just a few times. This rearrangement joins TRBV5-4 to TRBJ2-3; tentatively, D is TRBD2 (7 bases). The CDR3 length is 19 residues. Looked up from germline, CDR1 is SGHNT and CDR2 is YYREEE (reference sequence). Trimming stripped 7 bases from V and 0 bases from J, with 27 bases between. CDR3: CASEEGGGRPPISTDTQYF. CDR3 in DNA: TGTGCCAGCGAGGAGGGAGGGGGACGACCGCCAATAAGCACAGATACGCAGTATTTT.

The chain employs TRBV7-2 and TRBJ2-1, with 11 bases fitting TRBD1. Per the germline V gene, CDR1 is SGHTA and CDR2 is FQGNSA. Trimming removed 0 bases from V and 8 bases from J; junction bases left unmatched: 9. This CDR3 region has 17 residues. The CDR3 is CASSLALLRTGGHEQFF. CDR3 coding DNA: TGTGCCAGCAGCTTAGCGTTGCTTCGGACAGGGGGCCATGAGCAGTTCTTC.

The rearrangement links TRBV7-2 to TRBJ2-1; TRBD2 aligns across 15 bases. The V gene end was trimmed by 6 bases and the J gene end by 2 bases; junction bases not matched to a gene: 8. Germline V gene sequence: CDR1 SGHTA, CDR2 FQGNSA. The CDR3 has 18 residues. DNA of the CDR3: TGTGCCAGCAGGACAGGGACTAGCGGGGGGAAGACCTACAATGAGCAGTTCTTC. Encoded protein: CASRTGTSGGKTYNEQFF.

The CDR3 region is CASSETGRTSGNTIYF. In DNA form, the CDR3 reads TGTGCCAGTTCAGAGACAGGGCGAACCTCTGGAAACACCATATATTTT. The chain is built from TRBV2 and TRBJ1-3; TRBD1 agrees at 7 bases. The CDR3 spans 16 residues. Trimming at V came to 9 bases and at J to 0 bases, leaving 11 bases not matched to a gene. The germline V gene encodes CDR1 SNHLY and CDR2 FYNNEI.

V gene TRBV18 combines with J gene TRBJ1-5; 7 bases fit TRBD1. CDR1 KGHSH and CDR2 LQKENI come from the germline V gene. With 3 bases clipped from V and 2 bases from J, the junction kept 4 bases outside the gene matches. This CDR3 contains 15 residues. CDR3: CASSPWTGGNQPQHF. CDR3 nucleotides: TGTGCCAGCTCACCTTGGACAGGAGGCAATCAGCCCCAGCATTTT.

The chain couples TRBV28 to TRBJ1-3; D unclear. V lost 5 bases to trimming and J lost 0 bases, with 11 bases between them. Germline V gene lookup returns CDR1 MDHEN and CDR2 SYDVKM. The CDR3 has 15 residues. DNA for the CDR3: TGTGCCAGCAGTCAAACACAGCTCTCTGGAAACACCATATATTTT. Amino acids: CASSQTQLSGNTIYF.

This chain links TRBV7-7 with TRBJ2-2; D is perhaps TRBD1 (6 bases). CDR1 and CDR2 from the germline V gene are SSHAT and FNYEAQ (reference sequence). The CDR3 has 14 amino acids. Trimming stripped 5 bases from V and 1 base from J, with 8 bases between. The CDR3 DNA is TGTGCCAGCAGCGGGGGACAGAACACCGGGGAGCTGTTTTTT. Residues: CASSGGQNTGELFF. The complete variable domain, with remaining parts taken from reference TRBV7-7 and TRBJ2-2, reads GAGVSQSPRYKVTKRGQDVTLRCDPISSHATLYWYQQALGQGPEFLTYFNYEAQPDKSGLPSDRFSAERPEGSISTLTIQRTEQRDSAMYRCASSGGQNTGELFFGEGSRLTVL.

J is TRBJ1-6 and V is TRBV19; no clear D. Germline CDR1 LNHDA, CDR2 SQIVND (reference sequence). There are 15 residues in the CDR3. The ends were cut back, 3 bases at V and 5 bases at J, with 11 bases in the middle. CDR3 residues: CASSINPVDNSPLHF. The CDR3 DNA follows: TGTGCCAGTAGTATTAATCCAGTGGATAATTCACCCCTCCACTTT.

J is TRBJ1-1 and V is TRBV6-2 or TRBV6-3; no clear D. The CDR3 totals 14 residues. With 2 bases removed from V and 1 base from J, the gap between germline ends came to 8 bases. Germline CDR1 reads MNHEY; CDR2 reads SVGEGT. The CDR3 loop is CASSYNSENTEAFF. The CDR3 nucleotides are TGTGCCAGCAGTTACAATTCAGAGAACACTGAAGCTTTCTTT.

V gene TRBV24-1 combines with J gene TRBJ2-5; perhaps TRBD2 as D (5 bases). With 1 base removed from V and 5 bases from J, the gap between germline ends came to 16 bases. Per the germline V gene, CDR1 is KGHDR and CDR2 is SFDVKD. The CDR3 is 16 amino acids. The CDR3 reads CATSDFGGRRTETQYF. CDR3 bases: TGTGCCACCAGTGATTTCGGTGGCAGGAGGACGGAGACCCAGTACTTC.

This clone was seen only a few times. The rearrangement links TRBV10-3 to TRBJ1-2, with 12 positions matching TRBD1. V trimming: 2 bases; J trimming: 6 bases; junction bases outside the gene matches: 1. From germline, CDR1 is ENHRY and CDR2 SYGVKD. The CDR3 spans 14 residues. The DNA of the CDR3 is TGTGCCATCAGTGAGAGGGACAGGGGGCATGGCTACACCTTC. Protein: CAISERDRGHGYTF.

V gene TRBV4-2 combines with J gene TRBJ2-7, with no clear D. Germline CDR1 LGHNA, CDR2 YNFKEQ. There are 15 residues in the CDR3. Trimming pared 0 bases from V and 2 bases from J, leaving 11 bases between. The CDR3 nucleotides are TGTGCCAGCAGCCAAGATTTGAACGGAGCCTACGAGCAGTACTTC. Residues: CASSQDLNGAYEQYF.

CDR3: CAISDLQGAVQPQHF. The CDR3 region has the DNA TGTGCCATCAGTGATCTACAGGGGGCAGTTCAGCCCCAGCATTTT. This chain links TRBV10-3 with TRBJ1-5; 9 positions match TRBD1. In germline, CDR1 is ENHRY, CDR2 SYGVKD. The junction had 6 bases not matched to a gene; V was cut back by 3 bases and J by 6 bases. The CDR3 covers 15 residues.